The rows below give T cell receptor beta chains drawn from one sample of a study of T cell responses to AZD1222 COVID-19 vaccine. Only in-frame clones appear in the TCRdb table, and some are missing; sequencing was by immunoSEQ multiplex PCR. In the table there are roughly 120,000 clones, 86% of which are singletons. Source: peripheral blood, taken 28 days after the second AZD1222 dose. The receptors were gathered from an adult who received the AZD1222 COVID-19 vaccine. CDR3s include the opening cysteine and the closing phenylalanine or tryptophan. The D gene is left open where the match is weak.

d_call j_call v_call cdr3_aa cdr3_nt
NA TRBJ1-1 TRBV11-1 CASSPGGRSTEAFF TGTGCCAGCAGCCCAGGCGGGCGGAGCACTGAAGCTTTCTTT
TRBD1 TRBJ1-2 TRBV3-1/TRBV3-2 CASSRDRGLDYGYTF TGTGCCAGCAGCCGGGACAGGGGATTGGACTATGGCTACACCTTC
NA TRBJ1-1 TRBV2 CATPLGGQNTEAFF TGTGCCACCCCTCTAGGAGGGCAGAACACTGAAGCTTTCTTT
NA TRBJ2-2 TRBV6-2/TRBV6-3 CASSYGPSNTGELFF TGTGCCAGCAGTTACGGGCCTTCGAACACCGGGGAGCTGTTTTTT
NA TRBJ1-1 TRBV14 CASSQTDPGPAIYKAFF TGTGCCAGCAGCCAAACCGATCCGGGACCTGCTATATACAAAGCTTTCTTT
NA TRBJ2-6 TRBV5-5 CASDRWVSQANVLTF TGTGCCAGCGACAGATGGGTGTCCCAAGCCAACGTCCTGACTTTC
NA TRBJ1-6 TRBV11-2 CASSLGQYSPLHF TGTGCCAGCAGCTTAGGACAGTATTCACCCCTCCACTTT
TRBD1 TRBJ2-1 TRBV7-6 CASSLAGTGTNEQFF TGTGCCAGCAGCTTAGCCGGGACAGGGACGAATGAGCAGTTCTTC
TRBD1 TRBJ2-1 TRBV30 CACFTQRGQGYNEQFF TGTGCCTGTTTTACTCAAAGGGGGCAGGGCTACAATGAGCAGTTCTTC
NA TRBJ1-3 TRBV18 CASSPSSGNTIYF TGTGCCAGCTCGCCGAGCTCTGGAAACACCATATATTTT